Listed below are T cell receptor beta chains from one sample, sequenced in a study of identical twins. TCRdb re-called the 5' RACE reads through MiXCR, storing one row per CDR3 protein. This table holds approximately 1.8 million distinct CDR3 sequences, under 35% found once. The sequenced sample was cord blood. Receptors originate from a newborn girl in good health. CDR3s leave out the opening cysteine and the closing phenylalanine or tryptophan. The order of the fields is CDR3 protein, clone size, V gene, CDR3 length, J gene. Part of the rows lack a size; the others show once, few, many or a class for expanded clones.

cdr3_aa: ASSLSHSPPSEQY; clone_size: few; v_call: TRBV7-9; cdr3_length: 13; j_call: TRBJ2-7
cdr3_aa: ASSLQGPALNYGYT; clone_size: -; v_call: TRBV27; cdr3_length: 14; j_call: TRBJ1-2
cdr3_aa: SVALVGKEQY; clone_size: few; v_call: TRBV29-1; cdr3_length: 10; j_call: TRBJ2-7
cdr3_aa: ASSGTSGTQPLAKNIQY; clone_size: few; v_call: TRBV2; cdr3_length: 17; j_call: TRBJ2-4
cdr3_aa: ASSQVFGSWSTDTQY; clone_size: -; v_call: TRBV14; cdr3_length: 15; j_call: TRBJ2-3
cdr3_aa: ASSQDPQVKGYT; clone_size: -; v_call: TRBV3-1; cdr3_length: 12; j_call: TRBJ1-2
cdr3_aa: ASSPPGTSGIFGEQY; clone_size: -; v_call: TRBV18; cdr3_length: 15; j_call: -
cdr3_aa: ASSTRLDRAGYT; clone_size: -; v_call: TRBV7-8; cdr3_length: 12; j_call: TRBJ1-2
cdr3_aa: ASSPGTGLVNEQF; clone_size: once; v_call: TRBV5-5; cdr3_length: 13; j_call: TRBJ2-1
cdr3_aa: ASNTRDRGEQF; clone_size: -; v_call: TRBV7-2; cdr3_length: 11; j_call: TRBJ2-1
cdr3_aa: ASNSGTSGASISYEQY; clone_size: few; v_call: TRBV2; cdr3_length: 16; j_call: TRBJ2-7
cdr3_aa: ASSDLAGVLVQETQY; clone_size: few; v_call: TRBV25-1; cdr3_length: 15; j_call: TRBJ2-5
cdr3_aa: SASGLVGGLNEQF; clone_size: -; v_call: TRBV20-1; cdr3_length: 13; j_call: TRBJ2-1
cdr3_aa: ASNALTGTGDGAEAF; clone_size: -; v_call: TRBV2; cdr3_length: 15; j_call: TRBJ1-1
cdr3_aa: ASSLRSSNGYT; clone_size: -; v_call: TRBV27; cdr3_length: 11; j_call: TRBJ1-2
cdr3_aa: SARDHRARISYNEQF; clone_size: few; v_call: TRBV20-1; cdr3_length: 15; j_call: TRBJ2-1
cdr3_aa: ASSLSQGRRSEKLF; clone_size: -; v_call: TRBV12-3/TRBV12-4; cdr3_length: 14; j_call: TRBJ1-4
cdr3_aa: ASSYSNRLIDIQY; clone_size: many; v_call: TRBV6-2/TRBV6-3; cdr3_length: 13; j_call: TRBJ2-4
cdr3_aa: ASRDSRRGYT; clone_size: -; v_call: TRBV25-1; cdr3_length: 10; j_call: TRBJ1-2
cdr3_aa: ASSAGLLTNTGELF; clone_size: -; v_call: TRBV5-1; cdr3_length: 14; j_call: TRBJ2-2
cdr3_aa: ASSPPGTGEKLF; clone_size: -; v_call: TRBV7-9; cdr3_length: 12; j_call: TRBJ1-4
cdr3_aa: ASSQTQTYNEQY; clone_size: -; v_call: TRBV4-1; cdr3_length: 12; j_call: TRBJ2-7
cdr3_aa: ARTSGGFLYNEQF; clone_size: -; v_call: TRBV19; cdr3_length: 13; j_call: TRBJ2-1
cdr3_aa: ASSPQISPEKLF; clone_size: -; v_call: TRBV4-1; cdr3_length: 12; j_call: TRBJ1-4
cdr3_aa: ASSQDSGFNYGYT; clone_size: few; v_call: TRBV4-2; cdr3_length: 13; j_call: TRBJ1-2
cdr3_aa: ASGLQTTSGNEQY; clone_size: few; v_call: TRBV12-5; cdr3_length: 13; j_call: TRBJ2-7
cdr3_aa: ASIRRGGTDTQY; clone_size: -; v_call: TRBV6-6; cdr3_length: 12; j_call: TRBJ2-3
cdr3_aa: ASSLSFTGALSGELF; clone_size: -; v_call: TRBV28; cdr3_length: 15; j_call: TRBJ2-2
cdr3_aa: TSSPSLRGSEQY; clone_size: -; v_call: TRBV12-3/TRBV12-4; cdr3_length: 12; j_call: TRBJ2-5
cdr3_aa: ASTGQGTYEQY; clone_size: many; v_call: TRBV25-1; cdr3_length: 11; j_call: TRBJ2-7
cdr3_aa: ASSGGTEPSTDTQY; clone_size: -; v_call: TRBV7-9; cdr3_length: 14; j_call: TRBJ2-3
cdr3_aa: ASSVDPGTYEQY; clone_size: few; v_call: TRBV9; cdr3_length: 12; j_call: TRBJ2-7
cdr3_aa: ASSSSATGGTEAF; clone_size: -; v_call: TRBV28; cdr3_length: 13; j_call: TRBJ1-1
cdr3_aa: ASSLPGGKLPGELF; clone_size: few; v_call: TRBV28; cdr3_length: 14; j_call: TRBJ2-2
cdr3_aa: ASRDSSGRSTDVQY; clone_size: -; v_call: TRBV12-3/TRBV12-4; cdr3_length: 14; j_call: TRBJ2-3